Included here is one T cell receptor beta chain sequence, with context. The antigen it recognizes is unknown. Qualities for individual bases were not recorded, and no much larger clone is one base off. The sample belongs to a study of cytomegalovirus exposure and HLA in healthy donors (dated by TCRdb to the late 2010s). Study-level background: In an earlier analysis of under 750 of the donors, around 290 Gb of sequence data and 117 million unique TCR beta sequences from about 179 million T cells were reported. In the later analysis, no new phenotypic data were used to find candidate immune exposures; instead, reliance was placed on TCR beta sequences and their occurrence across donors. About 320 gigabases of sequencing data and 78 million or so unique TCR sequences were included in an early release covering roughly 700 HLA-typed donors. The number of donors typed differed by locus, with about 629-640 for A, B, C, DRB1 and DQB1, around 500 for DQA1, about 610 for DPA1, and approximately 470 for DPB1. Several DR-DQ haplotypes were handled as single units for association and clustering because linkage in the cohort was strong. High-throughput TCR immunosequencing, statistical association of individual TCRs with disease status, and machine learning were combined to predict cytomegalovirus infection status. Every repertoire in the discovery cohort had been generated on one and the same sequencing platform. Donor age, sex, ethnicity and CMV serostatus were compiled together with the repertoire data. The aim of the study was to test whether cataloging public T cell receptors could identify signatures of past pathogen exposure. In a later genetic analysis, genome-wide SNP genotypes for about 65% of the roughly 700 donors were used, and that subset was treated as a discovery cohort. The study used immunosequencing to profile the T cell repertoires of 666 subjects and linked those repertoires to cytomegalovirus serostatus. In a later analysis, previously published TCR beta repertoires from 666 donors were re-analyzed and high-resolution HLA genotyping was added so that TCR occurrence patterns could be studied. HLA typing covered class I and class II loci at four-digit resolution. Across approximately 420 genotyped donors of the cohort, an average of approximately 240,000 unique TCR beta nucleotide sequences per donor were sequenced, and around 20% of those sequences were non-productive. To decide whether each TCR beta V gene segment behaved as functional or pseudogenic, an earlier analysis of 587 of the donors relied on high-throughput TCR beta sequencing. Along with the roughly 670-subject first cohort, a separate validation cohort of over a hundred different subjects was used. Of the roughly 400 genotyped donors, more than 75% were placed in the genetic ancestry cluster associated with self-reported Caucasian donors.

CDR1 and CDR2 are read off the germline V gene as KGHSH and LQKENI. Measured from the cysteine to the phenylalanine, the CDR3 is 14 residues long. The entry retains the CDR3 DNA only, 42 bases that are in frame from base 1. Clipping removes 0 bases from V and 9 bases from J, with 6 as the unmatched junction base count. Preparation of the library involved the immunoSEQ multiplex PCR assay. For the multiplex PCR, a mixture combining 60 forward primers for TCR Vbeta segments and 13 reverse primers for TCR Jbeta segments was used. Amplification of the CDR3 region of rearranged TCR beta genes was performed with a multiplex PCR assay on genomic DNA. The amplified TCR beta libraries were sequenced on the Illumina HiSeq System as 87-base-pair reads. Per the source publication's procedure: A later analysis tallied roughly 80 million unique TCR beta chains across the approximately 670 repertoires, and around 12 million of those chains were shared by two or more donors. A nearest-neighbor algorithm error-corrected the raw reads and collapsed the reads into unique sequences, merging closely related sequences to remove PCR and sequencing errors. To assign V, D and J gene segments, CDR3 sequences were aligned to IMGT reference sequences. For a sequence to be retained, a match of at least six nucleotides was required to both a V gene segment and a J gene segment. Rearrangements were called productive when the CDR3 lacked stop codons and stayed in frame with V and J; all others were non-productive. Following IMGT convention, CDR3 was defined as the stretch from the second conserved V-encoded cysteine up to the conserved J-encoded phenylalanine. Sequences without an unambiguous match to a single V gene segment were excluded from the earlier analysis of 450 to 750 of the donors. In an earlier analysis of 587 of the donors, a V segment was called functional when productive rearrangements were above 56.7%, and segregating when the standard deviation between donors exceeded 5%. A statistical classification framework was developed to diagnose cytomegalovirus status using the catalog of TCR beta chain sequences. In a later analysis, TCR nucleotide sequences were compared against IMGT/GENE-DB human TR gene sequences so that V and J genes could be assigned. A later analysis assigned CDR3 sequences and most-parsimonious VDJ recombination scenarios with the TCRdist pipeline. In a later analysis, every TCR beta chain was defined by the combination of its CDR3 amino acid sequence and its V-gene family, and reads without a unique V-gene family were dropped. As a way to deal with suspected cross-contamination and a sequencing artifact, a later analysis dropped 450 to 700 nucleotide sequences that were highly shared and had low generation probability. A later analysis calculated a clonal expansion index for each public chain from normalized within-repertoire ranks of inferred template counts. In a later analysis, generation probabilities were computed with a VDJ recombination model fitted to out-of-frame rearrangements, and the resulting probabilities were checked against IGoR. In a later analysis, TCR-TCR, TCR-HLA and TCR-CMV co-occurrence was scored with hypergeometric tests, and a repertoire-size bias correction was applied to TCR pairs. In a later analysis, false discovery rates were estimated by permuting HLA or CMV assignments 20 times. In a later analysis, co-occurring TCRs were grouped using DBSCAN, and TCRdist sequence similarity was added for clustering within HLA-allele-positive subsets. For co-occurrence clustering, repertoires with fewer than 30,000 or more than 120,000 public chains were excluded, along with four or five repertoires with anomalous nucleotide sharing. TCRdb mirrors the immuneACCESS table, restricted to in-frame sequences. Some clones are absent from its copies; in checked studies, under half trace to an unresolved V gene, and the reason for the others is unknown. D and trimming come from the DNA, and the V and J calls and clone size come from that table. This sample has some 100,000 clones in its table, and approximately 74% of those were observed once. The ten top clones hold roughly 12% of the sample.

The cohort comprised approximately 700 healthy bone marrow donors. At the time of sampling, all cohort members were nominally healthy, though unrecorded immune exposures were likely present. The donor tested CMV seropositive, placing the donor among the 289 seropositive members of the cohort. A peripheral blood sample was provided by each donor, and peripheral blood mononuclear cells were used for TCR beta sequencing. The Qiagen DNeasy Blood Extraction Kit was used to extract genomic DNA from the blood cell samples. General study outcomes and caveats: Linkage disequilibrium might explain the correlated functional status among segregating V segments, but an unknown experimental factor could not be ruled out. In a later analysis, some 18,000 TCR beta sequences were associated with specific HLA alleles at a false discovery rate of 0.05. Because counts were too low, seventeen rarely observed V segments, including chromosome 9 orphons, were left out of the earlier analysis of 587 of the donors. In a later analysis, HLA-associated TCR beta chains showed more clonal expansion and lower generation probabilities than non-associated chains that were equally common. Across donors, most TCR sequences were observed very rarely, whereas some public TCRs were present in many individuals. In an earlier analysis of around 600 of the donors, most TCR beta V segments appeared in productive rearrangements about 90% or about 30% of the time, broadly matching IMGT annotations. It was suggested by the authors that the approach could potentially be generalized to other disease states and immunological phenotypes. In this cohort, only TCR beta chains were sequenced, and detectable features were limited by the absence of alpha or paired-chain data. For the cohort, immune exposure information was limited to CMV serostatus. The classifier was reported to diagnose cytomegalovirus status with high specificity and sensitivity in both the original and validation cohorts. When HLA alleles, especially DR and DQ, strongly co-occurred, TCR associations were difficult to assign to individual alleles. Sequencing depth was assumed to be roughly uniform across donors in the presence/absence analyses, though that assumption may not hold. The 87-base-pair reads could not distinguish some IMGT-functional V segments, including TRBV6-2 and TRBV6-3, so those segments were excluded. According to a later genetic analysis, donors in an Asian-associated ancestry cluster had fewer N-insertions in productive TCRs than the approximately 700-donor mean. A few of the identified cytomegalovirus-associated TCR beta chains were confirmed in vitro to be specific for cytomegalovirus antigens. V-gene and J-gene trimming of TCR beta chains was associated with a missense DCLRE1C variant in a later genetic analysis, and the association was replicated in an independent cohort. A total of fewer than 200 TCR beta chains were listed by the study as associated with cytomegalovirus. In a later analysis, most CMV-associated TCR beta chains were found to appear HLA-restricted, with HLA associations seemingly driven largely by CMV exposure. A further reported finding was that TCR beta sequences accurately predicted the HLA-A and HLA-B alleles for most subjects in the first cohort. A later analysis reported that several top co-occurrence clusters appeared linked to parvovirus B19, influenza, CMV and Epstein-Barr virus. Because HLA typing was unavailable for some donors at each locus, only the typed subset was used in association tests. A cluster of highly shared sequence variants was judged likely to represent a technical artifact of the sequencing pipeline. According to a later analysis, TCR association rates differed among HLA loci, with DRB1 alleles showing the most associated TCRs and HLA-C alleles showing the fewest.

This sequence uses TRBV18 and TRBJ1-1, with TRBD1 matching 8 junction bases. Input material: PBMCs. This TCR was sampled from a woman between 45 and 60 years old in good health and CMV-seropositive. The CDR3: CASSPPAQGAKAFF. The nucleotide sequence is given as TGTGCCAGCTCACCACCAGCCCAGGGGGCAAAAGCTTTCTTT.